The next 25 T cell receptor beta chains were all read from a single sample in a study of blood T cell repertoires in COVID-19. Data came from immunoSEQ multiplex PCR; TCRdb stores just in-frame clones and leaves some out. Of roughly 90,000 clones in the sample, about 85% are singletons; the top ten hold 9.5% to 15%. The material sequenced was peripheral blood. The origin of the receptors is a human donor in a cohort sampled during active COVID-19.

This clone came up many times. The chain has TRBV18 and TRBJ2-7; D is uncertain. Per the germline V gene, CDR1 is KGHSH and CDR2 is LQKENI. V was pared by 2 bases and J by 3 bases, with 8 bases between. The CDR3 spans 13 residues. The DNA of the CDR3 is TGTGCCAGCTCACCAAGCGAGGACTACGAGCAGTACTTC. Translated: CASSPSEDYEQYF.

This chain's CDR3 is CASSPPAGNTIYF. CDR3 sequence (DNA): TGTGCCAGCAGCCCTCCGGCTGGAAACACCATATATTTT. The rearrangement uses TRBV7-9 and TRBJ1-3; D gene uncertain. V lost 5 bases to trimming and J lost 2 bases, with 7 bases between them. CDR1 and CDR2 (germline): SEHNR, FQNEAQ (reference sequence). This CDR3 comprises 13 residues.

V is TRBV7-3 and J is TRBJ2-1, with 8 bases aligning to TRBD1. The J segment lost 5 bases and the V segment lost 5 bases, leaving 8 bases of the junction unmatched. In germline, CDR1 is SGHTA, CDR2 FQGTGA. The CDR3 is 15 amino acids. The CDR3 coding sequence is TGTGCCAGCAGCCCCTACGGACAGGGAAACAATGAGCAGTTCTTC. It is translated as CASSPYGQGNNEQFF.

The rearrangement links TRBV18 to TRBJ2-7; 11 positions match TRBD1. J gave up 6 bases and V 3 bases, and 13 bases lay outside the gene matches. This CDR3 is built from 17 residues. Germline CDR1 and CDR2: KGHSH and LQKENI. CDR3 DNA: TGTGCCAGCTCACCTCGGGAGGCGGGGACAGGGGGAAGCGAGCAGTACTTC. Amino acid sequence: CASSPREAGTGGSEQYF.

The gene calls are TRBV6-1 and TRBJ2-7; no firm D call. From germline, CDR1 is MNHNS and CDR2 SASEGT. The CDR3 sequence is 16 residues long. The V end lost 8 bases, the J end lost 2 bases, and 22 bases lay between the germline ends. The CDR3 sequence: CASRGLTTTTPYEQYF. DNA for the CDR3: TGTGCCAGCCGTGGCCTTACAACTACCACTCCCTACGAGCAGTACTTC.

Here the CDR3 DNA reads TGCAGCGTTGACCCCACGGGTAACTATGGCTACACCTTC. It yields the protein CSVDPTGNYGYTF. This chain connects TRBV29-1 to TRBJ1-2; no clear D. Trimming pared 3 bases from V and 1 base from J, leaving 9 bases between. This CDR3 has 13 amino acids. Germline V gene data show CDR1 as SQVTM and CDR2 as ANQGSEA.

The DNA of the CDR3 is TGTGCCTGGAGTCCGGGGGGTCAGCCCCAGCATTTT. Translating it yields CAWSPGGQPQHF. The V gene is TRBV30, the J gene TRBJ1-5; TRBD1 might be the D (5 bases). The CDR3 length is 12 residues. CDR1 and CDR2 from the germline V gene are GTSNPN and SVGIG (reference sequence). Trimming cost V 2 bases and J 6 bases, with 8 bases left between them.

This chain links TRBV7-2 with TRBJ2-5; 11 nucleotides align to TRBD2. J gave up 10 bases and V 4 bases, and 8 bases lay outside the gene matches. Per the germline V gene, CDR1 is SGHTA and CDR2 is FQGNSA. The CDR3 is 14 residues long. CDR3 residues: CASSSVSGRASQYF. The CDR3 DNA is TGTGCCAGCAGCTCGGTTAGCGGGAGGGCGAGCCAGTACTTC.

The chain uses TRBV20-1 and TRBJ1-6; 7 nucleotides line up with TRBD1. Germline CDR1 reads DFQATT; CDR2 reads SNEGSKA (reference sequence). This CDR3 contains 15 residues. The trim removed 3 bases at V and 6 bases at J, leaving 8 bases unmatched. In DNA, the CDR3 is TGCAGTGCTAGTCCCCAGGGGGGTTCTAATTCACCCCTCCACTTT. Translated: CSASPQGGSNSPLHF.

The rearrangement joins TRBV5-1 to TRBJ1-4; D is possibly TRBD1 (5 bases). Per germline, CDR1 SGHRS and CDR2 YFSETQ. The CDR3 has 16 residues. The V end lost 3 bases, the J end lost 0 bases, and 12 bases lay between the germline ends. CDR3 region: CASSSQGVSTNEKLFF. CDR3 DNA sequence: TGCGCCAGCAGCTCGCAGGGTGTATCAACTAATGAAAAACTGTTTTTT.

The chain has TRBV4-3 and TRBJ2-1; the match to TRBD2 covers 10 bases. Germline lookup yields CDR1 LGHNA and CDR2 YSLEER. The length of the CDR3 is 16 residues. With 4 bases clipped from V and 6 bases from J, the junction kept 9 bases outside the gene matches. DNA of the CDR3: TGCGCCAGCAGCCCCCGGGCTAGCGGGGGTGGCAATGAGCAGTTCTTC. Protein sequence: CASSPRASGGGNEQFF.

This CDR3 is CASNSGLPETQYF. CDR3 bases: TGTGCCAGCAACTCGGGACTACCAGAGACCCAGTACTTC. The J gene is TRBJ2-5, the V gene TRBV12-3 or TRBV12-4; 7 nucleotides line up with TRBD2. The CDR3 has 13 residues. Trimming cost V 7 bases and J 4 bases; bases outside gene matches: 6.

The V gene is TRBV5-1, the J gene TRBJ1-3; a weak D match, TRBD1 (5 bases). The germline CDR1 and CDR2 sequences are SGHRS and YFSETQ. This CDR3 is 16 amino acids long. V shed 0 bases and J shed 2 bases, with 12 bases lying between them. The CDR3 here is CASSLATAVPGNTIYF. The CDR3 region has the DNA TGCGCCAGCAGCTTGGCGACAGCCGTCCCTGGAAACACCATATATTTT.

The gene calls are TRBV7-2 and TRBJ2-2; the D gene is possibly TRBD2 (7 bases). Germline lookup yields CDR1 SGHTA and CDR2 FQGNSA. The CDR3 spans 14 residues. The V end lost 9 bases, the J end lost 2 bases, and 13 bases lay between the germline ends. For the CDR3, the DNA is TGTGCCAGTGTACGGGGGGCCAACACCGGGGAGCTGTTTTTT. Translation gives CASVRGANTGELFF.

The chain employs TRBV9 and TRBJ2-3, with D tentatively TRBD2 (5 bases). The germline V gene encodes CDR1 SGDLS and CDR2 YYNGEE. The V and J ends lost 0 bases and 9 bases respectively, with 14 bases between them. The CDR3 spans 14 residues. The CDR3 loop is CASSVADYPDTQYF. The CDR3 DNA sequence: TGTGCCAGCAGCGTAGCCGACTACCCCGACACGCAGTATTTT.

The gene calls are TRBV4-3 and TRBJ1-2; D may be TRBD1 (5 bases). The CDR3 consists of 15 residues. Trimming left V 4 bases short and J 3 bases short, with 15 bases between. Germline loops: CDR1 LGHNA, CDR2 YSLEER. CDR3 amino acids: CASSLQVGGDYGYTF. The CDR3 DNA reads TGCGCCAGCAGCCTTCAAGTCGGGGGGGACTATGGCTACACCTTC.

The gene calls are TRBV2 and TRBJ1-3; D is possibly TRBD1 (5 bases). Germline V gene lookup returns CDR1 SNHLY and CDR2 FYNNEI. The CDR3 is made up of 13 amino acids. With 7 bases removed from V and 2 bases from J, the gap between germline ends came to 9 bases. The CDR3 sequence: CASISTAGNTIYF. The CDR3 coding sequence is TGTGCCAGCATTTCGACAGCTGGAAACACCATATATTTT.

This chain connects TRBV7-2 to TRBJ2-3, with D tentatively TRBD2 (6 bases). Germline V lookup: CDR1 SGHTA, CDR2 FQGNSA. This CDR3 comprises 16 residues. V lost 1 base to trimming and J lost 2 bases, with 13 bases between them. The CDR3 region is CASSLDLGGDTDTQYF. CDR3 in DNA: TGTGCCAGCAGCTTAGACCTGGGGGGAGACACAGATACGCAGTATTTT. The full variable domain, its missing parts supplied by reference TRBV7-2 and TRBJ2-3, is GAGVSQSPSNKVTEKGKDVELRCDPISGHTALYWYRQSLGQGLEFLIYFQGNSAPDKSGLPSDRFSAERTGGSVSTLTIQRTQQEDSAVYLCASSLDLGGDTDTQYFGPGTRLTVL.

V is TRBV5-4 and J is TRBJ2-5; no clear D gene. CDR3 length: 14 amino acids. Trimming pared 6 bases from V and 2 bases from J, leaving 14 bases between. Germline V gives CDR1 SGHNT, CDR2 YYREEE (reference sequence). The CDR3 sequence: CASKRFDPQETQYF. CDR3 nucleotide sequence: TGTGCCAGCAAGCGTTTCGATCCACAAGAGACCCAGTACTTC.

CDR3 bases: TGTGCCAGCAGTTACCCGTTGGGGCAGCGGGAGAACAATGAGCAGTTCTTC. Its translation is CASSYPLGQRENNEQFF. The chain is built from TRBV6-2 or TRBV6-3 and TRBJ2-1; TRBD2 matches at 8 bases. The CDR3 is 17 residues long. In germline, CDR1 is MNHEY, CDR2 SVGEGT. V was clipped by 2 bases and J by 5 bases; unmatched bases: 11.

This chain links TRBV29-1 with TRBJ1-1, with D possibly matching TRBD1 (6 bases). CDR1 SQVTM and CDR2 ANQGSEA come from the germline V gene. V gave up 8 bases and J gave up 4 bases, with 11 bases separating them. CDR3 length: 11 residues. The CDR3, as DNA: TGCAGCTCGGGGGCGGGCACTGAAGCTTTCTTT. It translates to CSSGAGTEAFF.

This clone was found a few times. The chain has TRBV5-1 and TRBJ1-2; D is ambiguous. Between the trimmed V and J ends, which lost 3 bases and 9 bases, there was a span of 24 bases. Germline values: CDR1 SGHRS, CDR2 YFSETQ. The CDR3 covers 16 residues. CDR3 DNA sequence: TGCGCCAGCAGCTCGGGGTCCAGGAGCTTAATACGAAGCTACACCTTC. Protein sequence: CASSSGSRSLIRSYTF.

V and J are TRBV10-1 and TRBJ2-7; 7 bases are a match to TRBD1. Germline CDR1 and CDR2: WNHNN and SYGVQD (reference sequence). Trimming at V came to 4 bases and at J to 3 bases, leaving 3 bases not matched to a gene. The CDR3 has 13 residues. Here the CDR3 DNA reads TGCGCCAGCAGTGGACAGGGAAACTACGAGCAGTACTTC. It specifies CASSGQGNYEQYF.

This chain connects TRBV6-2 or TRBV6-3 to TRBJ2-3; 7 bases map to TRBD1. Germline V gives CDR1 MNHEY, CDR2 SVGEGT. V trimming: 2 bases; J trimming: 0 bases; junction bases outside the gene matches: 5. The CDR3 covers 16 residues. DNA for the CDR3: TGTGCCAGCAGTTACCCTTGGGACAGAAGCACAGATACGCAGTATTTT. It yields the protein CASSYPWDRSTDTQYF.

J is TRBJ1-1 and V is TRBV19, with D possibly matching TRBD1 (6 bases). With 5 bases removed from V and 4 bases from J, the gap between germline ends came to 14 bases. This CDR3 contains 14 residues. CDR1 LNHDA and CDR2 SQIVND come from the germline V gene (reference sequence). The CDR3 DNA reads TGTGCCAGTAGTGGCTACAGGGTGTCCACTGAAGCTTTCTTT. It is translated as CASSGYRVSTEAFF. Drawing the rest from reference TRBV19 and TRBJ1-1, the complete variable domain is DGGITQSPKYLFRKEGQNVTLSCEQNLNHDAMYWYRQDPGQGLRLIYYSQIVNDFQKGDIAEGYSVSREKKESFPLTVTSAQKNPTAFYLCASSGYRVSTEAFFGQGTRLTVV.